This record concerns one TCR beta chain sequence. The antigen is unknown. Runs used v3.0 of the immunoSEQ assay and were done at survey level. Libraries were prepared by immunoSEQ multiplex PCR; TCRdb keeps only in-frame clonotypes and omits some of them. The profile covers roughly 37,000 clones, with roughly 78% appearing a single time and under 6.5% taken by the ten largest. The data belong to a study of long-term antiretroviral therapy in people with HIV. The CDR3 has 11 amino acids. V was pared by 10 bases and J by 5 bases, with 12 bases between. From germline, CDR1 is LNHDA and CDR2 SQIVND (reference sequence). Findings of the study overall: Documentation of ART adherence, viral resistance or therapy changes was absent. Subsequent to ART, diversity was augmented yet persisted below that of transplant donor controls.

The chain links TRBV19 to TRBJ2-7; possibly TRBD1 for D (6 bases). The TCR originated in a man aged 30-40 years with HIV. The sequenced sample was unsorted PBMCs, obtained 3.4 years after starting antiretroviral therapy. The CDR3 region is CATGEFDEQYF. DNA for the CDR3: TGTGCCACAGGGGAGTTCGACGAGCAGTACTTC.